The 15 T cell receptor beta chains listed next were all sequenced from one sample in a study of T cell repertoires in cytomegalovirus infection (dated by TCRdb to between 2018 and 2021). Sequencer: Illumina HiSeq 1500. TCRdb reran the public reads through fastp at Q25 and MiXCR, keeping productive beta chains. Rows merge per CDR3 protein into single entries with the most common DNA and genes. The sample table contains 300,000 to 450,000 distinct CDR3 sequences; only one count was recorded for less than 20% of them. The ten largest clones represent roughly 8.7% of the sample. Sample: PBMCs. The receptors originated from a human donor in good health (CMV status not recorded). Some clones in this sample may be carry-over from other donors' samples.

The genes are TRBV18 and TRBJ1-2; the D is unclear. The length of the CDR3 is 13 residues. The V gene lost 4 bases and the J gene lost 6 bases, with 12 bases spanning the gap. Looked up from germline, CDR1 is KGHSH and CDR2 is LQKENI. The CDR3 DNA sequence: TGTGCCAGCTCACTAAATGAGGGAGATGGCTACACCTTC. Translated: CASSLNEGDGYTF.

This clonotype was seen a handful of times. The chain carries TRBV4-3 and TRBJ2-3; TRBD2 agrees at 12 bases. The V segment lost 5 bases and the J segment 1 base; nucleotides outside the gene matches: 4. In germline, CDR1 is LGHNA, CDR2 YSLEER. The CDR3 sequence is 16 residues long. The CDR3 nucleotides are TGCGCCAGCAGCTCTAGCGGGAGGGTCGGCACAGATACGCAGTATTTT. Translated: CASSSSGRVGTDTQYF.

This clonotype appeared once. The rearrangement uses TRBV19 and TRBJ1-1, with D perhaps TRBD1 (5 bases). CDR3 length: 14 residues. CDR1 and CDR2 (germline): LNHDA, SQIVND (reference sequence). With 3 bases removed from V and 4 bases from J, the gap between germline ends came to 12 bases. The CDR3 sequence: CASSMAGRGTEAFF. For the CDR3, the DNA is TGTGCCAGTAGTATGGCAGGGCGTGGCACTGAAGCTTTCTTT.

This clonotype was observed a few times. The chain has TRBV7-9 and TRBJ1-5; D is perhaps TRBD1 (5 bases). Germline V lookup: CDR1 SEHNR, CDR2 FQNEAQ (reference sequence). The CDR3 is made up of 14 amino acids. Trimming removed 1 base at V and 8 bases at J, with 12 bases between. CDR3 DNA sequence: TGTGCCAGCAGCTTAGAGGCGGGGACTGAGCCCCAGCATTTT. This codes for CASSLEAGTEPQHF.

The chain uses TRBV7-9 and TRBJ2-3; D is unclear. Trimming took 0 bases from V and 5 from J, leaving 9 bases between them. This CDR3 comprises 14 residues. CDR1 is SEHNR, CDR2 FQNEAQ, per germline (reference sequence). Written as DNA, the CDR3 is TGTGCCAGCAGCTTAGCCAGCCAGCGAGATACGCAGTATTTT. This sequence encodes CASSLASQRDTQYF.

There are many counts of this clonotype. The chain links TRBV7-6 to TRBJ2-2, with D unresolved. Trimming shortened V by 5 bases and J by 8 bases, and 12 bases separated the two germline ends. The CDR3 extends over 13 amino acids. Germline V gives CDR1 SGHVS, CDR2 FNYEAQ. The CDR3 region is CASSASAAGELFF. DNA of the CDR3: TGTGCCAGCAGCGCCAGCGCGGCGGGGGAGCTGTTTTTT.

This chain connects TRBV4-3 to TRBJ2-5; 8 bases match TRBD1. J lost 1 base, V lost 0 bases, and 1 base had no gene match. The CDR3 sequence is 15 residues long. Germline V gene sequence: CDR1 LGHNA, CDR2 YSLEER. The chain's CDR3 is CASSQDGQGQETQYF. The CDR3 region has the DNA TGCGCCAGCAGCCAAGACGGACAGGGCCAAGAGACCCAGTACTTC.

The chain recombines TRBV6-1 with TRBJ2-1, with D perhaps TRBD2 (6 bases). This CDR3 has 15 residues. CDR1 is MNHNS, CDR2 SASEGT, per germline. V lost 7 bases to trimming and J lost 7 bases, with 20 bases between them. In DNA form, the CDR3 reads TGTGCCAGCAAACTAGCCCGGGCGGCGTGGAATGAGCAGTTCTTC. Its translation is CASKLARAAWNEQFF.

The V and J genes are TRBV5-1 and TRBJ1-2; TRBD1 agrees at 7 bases. This CDR3 has 15 residues. Germline CDR1 is SGHRS and CDR2 is YFSETQ. J lost 5 bases, V lost 3 bases, and 10 bases had no gene match. The CDR3 nucleotides read TGCGCCAGCAGCTCCGACCCAGGGGGGACATATGGCTACACCTTC. Protein product: CASSSDPGGTYGYTF. The complete variable domain, with remaining parts taken from reference TRBV5-1 and TRBJ1-2, reads KAGVTQTPRYLIKTRGQQVTLSCSPISGHRSVSWYQQTPGQGLQFLFEYFSETQRNKGNFPGRFSGRQFSNSRSEMNVSTLELGDSALYLCASSSDPGGTYGYTFGSGTRLTVV.

This clonotype was observed a handful of times. The V gene is TRBV12-3 or TRBV12-4, the J gene TRBJ1-3; D is unresolved. Trimming shortened V by 2 bases and J by 7 bases, and 12 bases separated the two germline ends. The CDR3 covers 14 residues. CDR3 coding DNA: TGTGCCAGCAGTTTAATGCCCCTAGGGAACACCATATATTTT. It encodes CASSLMPLGNTIYF.

The V and J genes are TRBV27 and TRBJ1-5; D is unclear. V was clipped by 6 bases and J by 5 bases, with 11 bases between them. The CDR3 loop spans 13 amino acids. CDR1 MNHEY and CDR2 SMNVEV come from the germline V gene (reference sequence). The CDR3 sequence is CASSRTADQPQHF. In DNA, the CDR3 is TGTGCCAGCAGCCGGACCGCTGATCAGCCCCAGCATTTT.

This clonotype has just a few counts. The chain links TRBV20-1 to TRBJ1-1, with D maybe TRBD1 (5 bases). Germline CDR1 and CDR2: DFQATT and SNEGSKA (reference sequence). CDR3 length equals 14 residues. V shed 3 bases and J shed 4 bases, with 15 bases lying between them. The CDR3 here is CSASQGGSATEAFF. DNA for the CDR3: TGCAGTGCTAGTCAGGGAGGATCGGCCACTGAAGCTTTCTTT.

This clonotype has a handful of counts. V and J are TRBV20-1 and TRBJ1-1, with unresolved D. The CDR3 runs to 16 residues. Trimming removed 5 bases from V and 0 bases from J, with 19 bases in between. Germline assignment: CDR1 DFQATT and CDR2 SNEGSKA (reference sequence). This CDR3 reads CSALTRPRGMNTEAFF. DNA of the CDR3: TGCAGTGCTCTAACACGGCCTCGAGGTATGAACACTGAAGCTTTCTTT.

The rearrangement links TRBV6-6 to TRBJ1-1; the D gene is possibly TRBD1 (6 bases). Trimming removed 10 bases from V and 4 bases from J, with 19 bases in between. The CDR3 consists of 14 residues. Germline assignment: CDR1 MNHNY and CDR2 SVGAGI (reference sequence). The DNA for the CDR3 is TGTGCCACCGTAGGACAGACCTTGACCACTGAAGCTTTCTTT. This codes for CATVGQTLTTEAFF.

This clonotype was counted only a few times. One base away lies a much larger clone, so this may be a sequencing read error. The chain carries TRBV7-2 and TRBJ2-7, with unresolved D. The CDR3 length is 12 residues. Germline assignment: CDR1 SGHTA and CDR2 FQGNSA. V gave up 4 bases and J gave up 2 bases, with 6 bases separating them. The CDR3 spells CASSSPTYEQYF. The CDR3 DNA reads TGTGCCAGCAGCTCCCCGACCTACGAGCAGTACTTC.